Listed here are 11 T cell receptor beta chains from one sample, sequenced in a study of PD-1 blockade in classical Hodgkin lymphoma. The method was immunoSEQ multiplex PCR; TCRdb's version includes in-frame clones alone and lacks a portion of them. This sample yields approximately 90,000 clones, of which under 85% are seen a single time; approximately 15% belongs to the top ten. Time point of the sample: cycle 4 day 1 (C4D1), after 5 to 7 weeks of nivolumab. All patients relapsed after autologous stem cell transplantation, and brentuximab vedotin exposure varied. Specimen: peripheral blood mononuclear cells (PBMCs), collected before the fourth cycle of nivolumab. All receptors come from a human donor with classical Hodgkin lymphoma.

This clone was seen a few times. The J gene is TRBJ2-1, the V gene TRBV30; 9 bases are a match to TRBD2. CDR1 and CDR2 (germline): GTSNPN, SVGIG (reference sequence). CDR3 length equals 15 residues. Unmatched junction bases numbered 8, after V lost 2 bases and J lost 6 bases. CDR3 bases: TGTGCCTGGAGTTTGGCGGGAGGGGGTTTCAATGAGCAGTTCTTC. It is translated as CAWSLAGGGFNEQFF.

This chain uses TRBV7-9 with TRBJ1-1; D unclear. Trimming removed 6 bases from V and 12 bases from J, with 20 bases in between. The length of the CDR3 is 13 residues. Germline CDR1 is SEHNR and CDR2 is FQNEAQ (reference sequence). In DNA form, the CDR3 reads TGTGCCAGCAGTCCCGGGTTAGGGAACCCGACTTTCTTT. Translating it yields CASSPGLGNPTFF. The whole variable domain, filled in from reference TRBV7-9 and TRBJ1-1, reads DTGVSQNPRHKITKRGQNVTFRCDPISEHNRLYWYRQTLGQGPEFLTYFQNEAQLEKSRLLSDRFSAERPKGSFSTLEIQRTEQGDSAMYLCASSPGLGNPTFFGQGTRLTVV.

J is TRBJ1-3 and V is TRBV30, with a possible D match to TRBD1 (5 bases). Between the trimmed V and J ends, which lost 1 base and 2 bases, there was a span of 9 bases. Germline CDR1 GTSNPN, CDR2 SVGIG (reference sequence). The length of the CDR3 is 14 residues. The CDR3 DNA is TGTGCCTGGAGTGCAGGGATCCCTGGAAACACCATATATTTT. This encodes CAWSAGIPGNTIYF.

This chain uses TRBV7-2 with TRBJ1-1, with TRBD1 matching over 7 bases. The CDR3 has 14 residues. CDR1 and CDR2 (germline): SGHTA, FQGNSA. V trimming: 3 bases; J trimming: 2 bases; junction bases outside the gene matches: 3. CDR3 in DNA: TGTGCCAGCAGCTTGGGACAGCCTAACACTGAAGCTTTCTTT. It codes for CASSLGQPNTEAFF.

The chain links TRBV19 to TRBJ1-2, with TRBD1 matching over 8 bases. Losses at the gene ends were 10 bases for V and 7 bases for J; bases not matched to a gene: 23. From germline, CDR1 is LNHDA and CDR2 SQIVND (reference sequence). The length of the CDR3 is 17 residues. CDR3 residues: CAIRARRGAGGVPGYTF. In nucleotides, the CDR3 is TGTGCCATCCGAGCACGGAGGGGGGCAGGGGGCGTACCTGGCTACACCTTC.

This clone occurred many times. This sequence joins TRBV19 and TRBJ1-5; 10 positions match TRBD1. The trim removed 4 bases at V and 4 bases at J, leaving 7 bases unmatched. Germline assignment: CDR1 LNHDA and CDR2 SQIVND (reference sequence). This CDR3 contains 16 residues. The CDR3 region is CASSTRDRGDNQPQHF. CDR3 coding DNA: TGTGCCAGTAGTACCCGGGACAGGGGTGATAATCAGCCCCAGCATTTT.

V is TRBV6-6 and J is TRBJ1-1; D is unresolved. This CDR3 contains 12 residues. Trimming removed 6 bases at V and 0 bases at J, with 5 bases between. In germline, CDR1 is MNHNY, CDR2 SVGAGI (reference sequence). The CDR3 loop is CASSQLNTEAFF. The CDR3 region has the DNA TGTGCCAGCAGCCAACTGAACACTGAAGCTTTCTTT.

In its sample, this clone was seen a few times. The chain has TRBV6-6 and TRBJ2-2, with D possibly being TRBD2 (6 bases). The CDR3 covers 15 residues. Germline CDR1 and CDR2: MNHNY and SVGAGI (reference sequence). Trimming cost V 2 bases and J 2 bases, with 9 bases left between them. CDR3 DNA sequence: TGTGCCAGCAGTTACCGGCGGGATAACACCGGGGAGCTGTTTTTT. It yields the protein CASSYRRDNTGELFF.

V usage is TRBV7-2 and J usage is TRBJ2-7; possibly TRBD1 for D (6 bases). V was cut by 5 bases and J by 7 bases, with 15 bases left in between. The CDR3 is 13 residues long. Germline loops: CDR1 SGHTA, CDR2 FQGNSA. This CDR3 reads CASSRPTGEEQYF. CDR3 coding DNA: TGTGCCAGCAGCCGACCGACAGGAGAGGAGCAGTACTTC.

V and J are TRBV6-1 and TRBJ2-2, with D possibly being TRBD1 or TRBD2 (6 bases each). The length of the CDR3 is 15 residues. Trimming took 4 bases from V and 6 from J, leaving 15 bases between them. The germline V gene has CDR1 MNHNS and CDR2 SASEGT. Here the CDR3 DNA reads TGTGCCAGCAGTGCGAGGGGGGCGGGCCCCGGGGAGCTGTTTTTT. It translates to CASSARGAGPGELFF.

This chain uses TRBV5-1 with TRBJ2-3, with 10 bases fitting TRBD2. V gave up 9 bases and J gave up 4 bases; unmatched junction bases: 17. Germline V lookup: CDR1 SGHRS, CDR2 YFSETQ. This CDR3 is built from 17 residues. In DNA, the CDR3 is TGCGCCACCAGGACTAGCGGAGGGGGGCCCCTCCCAGATACGCAGTATTTT. Its translation is CATRTSGGGPLPDTQYF.